This T cell receptor beta chain was found in a study of early T cells in non-severe SARS-CoV-2 infection. CDR1 is SQVTM, CDR2 ANQGSEA, per germline. V was trimmed by 3 bases and J by 2 bases, leaving 9 bases between them. The CDR3 has 13 amino acids. Via MiXCR, TCRdb re-called the 5' RACE reads, giving one row per CDR3 protein. The table lists 66,000 or so distinct CDR3 sequences, about 13% of them singletons, with about 8% in the top ten. This clonotype came up many times. The chain combines TRBV29-1 with TRBJ2-3; TRBD1 might be the D (5 bases). The origin of this receptor is an adult who was a healthcare worker with PCR-confirmed SARS-CoV-2 infection or an uninfected control (not recorded which). Sequencing used whole blood. CDR3 coding DNA: TGCAGCGTTGACAAGGGGAACACAGATACGCAGTATTTT. Encoded protein: CSVDKGNTDTQYF.